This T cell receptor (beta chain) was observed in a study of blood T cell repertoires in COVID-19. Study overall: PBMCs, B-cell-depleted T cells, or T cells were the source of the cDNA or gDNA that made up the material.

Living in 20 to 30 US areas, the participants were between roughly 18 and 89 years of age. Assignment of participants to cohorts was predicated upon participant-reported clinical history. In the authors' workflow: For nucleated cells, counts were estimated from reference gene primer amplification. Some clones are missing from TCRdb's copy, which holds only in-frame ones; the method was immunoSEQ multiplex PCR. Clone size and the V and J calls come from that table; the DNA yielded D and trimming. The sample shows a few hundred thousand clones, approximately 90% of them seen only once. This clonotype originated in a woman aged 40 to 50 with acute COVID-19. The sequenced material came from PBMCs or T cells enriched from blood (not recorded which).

In DNA, the CDR3 is TGTGCCAGCTCACAAGCGGGAGGGAAGGAGGATACGCAGTATTTT. It is translated as CASSQAGGKEDTQYF. V gene TRBV18 combines with J gene TRBJ2-3; 10 nucleotides match TRBD2. CDR1 KGHSH and CDR2 LQKENI come from the germline V gene. Losses at the gene ends were 4 bases for V and 6 bases for J; bases not matched to a gene: 7. The CDR3 totals 15 residues.